This T cell receptor beta chain was documented in a study of spatial heterogeneity in lung cancer. TCRdb itself ran the 5' RACE reads through MiXCR, one entry per CDR3 protein. This table has around 18,000 distinct CDR3 sequences, 4.5% to 7.5% appearing once. There are 14 residues in the CDR3. The germline V and J ends were trimmed by 3 bases and 6 bases, with 12 bases remaining between them. Germline V gene sequence: CDR1 LGHDT, CDR2 YNNKEL (reference sequence). This clonotype was detected ten times or more. The antigen is unknown. This beta chain represents an off-target read in a library built for alpha chains; its size is of limited meaning. The time point was: sample taken at primary tumor resection. Findings and limits, study-wide: Coverage was estimated at around 7% of tumor T cells for alpha chains and approximately 12% for beta chains. Tumor mutation counts were tracked by expanded intratumoral alpha and beta TCR counts.

The sequence derives from a female donor with early-stage non-small cell lung cancer. The genes are TRBV3-1 and TRBJ1-5; D possibly corresponds to TRBD1 (5 bases). Sequenced material: lung tumor tissue, taken at surgery. The CDR3 reads CASSQGSGSQPQHF. In nucleotides, the CDR3 is TGTGCCAGCAGCCAGGGTTCAGGGTCTCAGCCCCAGCATTTT.